The T cell receptor beta chain described here comes from a study of blood T cells in healthy people across ages. Regarding the study as a whole: In long-lived donors, naive CD4+ cell counts and diversity exceeded those of aged donors.

A note on this clonotype: As yet, its antigen is unknown.

The germline gives CDR1 SGHTA, CDR2 FQGNSA. J gave up 5 bases and V 4 bases, and 9 bases lay outside the gene matches. This CDR3 has 15 amino acids. Caucasian individuals from Russia who were healthy and aged roughly 6 to 95 acted as donors. A J-beta primer mix and a sample-barcoded 5' primer were used in a second PCR of about 6 to 12 cycles. TCRdb itself ran the 5' RACE reads through MiXCR, one entry per CDR3 protein. The sample lists about 640,000 distinct CDR3 sequences; 45% to 65% were seen once. V and J are TRBV7-2 and TRBJ1-1, with 8 bases fitting TRBD1. Sequenced: blood. The TCR was taken from a man between 60 and 70 years old in good health. The CDR3 loop is CASSSYGQGTTEAFF. DNA of the CDR3: TGTGCCAGCAGCTCCTACGGACAGGGCACGACTGAAGCTTTCTTT.